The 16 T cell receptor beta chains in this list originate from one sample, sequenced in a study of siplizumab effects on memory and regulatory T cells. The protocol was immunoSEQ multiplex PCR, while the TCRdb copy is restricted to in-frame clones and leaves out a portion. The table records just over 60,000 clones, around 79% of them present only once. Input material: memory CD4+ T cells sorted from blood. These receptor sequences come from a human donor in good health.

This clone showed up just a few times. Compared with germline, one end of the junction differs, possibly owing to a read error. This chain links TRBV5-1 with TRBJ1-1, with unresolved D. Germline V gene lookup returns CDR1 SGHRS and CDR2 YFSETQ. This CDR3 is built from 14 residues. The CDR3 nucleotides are TGCGCCAGCCGCTTCCTGGTGGAGAACACTGAAGCTTTCTTT. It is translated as CASRFLVENTEAFF.

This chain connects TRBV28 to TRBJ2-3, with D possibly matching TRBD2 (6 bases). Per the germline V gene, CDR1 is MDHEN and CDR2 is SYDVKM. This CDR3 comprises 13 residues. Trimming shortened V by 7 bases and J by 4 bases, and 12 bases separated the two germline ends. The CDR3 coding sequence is TGTGCCAGCACCACCGGGGGTCCAGATACGCAGTATTTT. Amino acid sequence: CASTTGGPDTQYF.

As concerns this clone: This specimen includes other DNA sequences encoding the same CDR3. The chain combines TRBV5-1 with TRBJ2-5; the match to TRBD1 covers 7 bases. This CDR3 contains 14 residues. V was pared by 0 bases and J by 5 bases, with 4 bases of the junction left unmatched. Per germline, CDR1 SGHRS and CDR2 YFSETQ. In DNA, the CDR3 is TGCGCCAGCAGCTTGGAAGGGGGCAGGGAGACCCAGTACTTC. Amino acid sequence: CASSLEGGRETQYF.

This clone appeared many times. CDR3 protein: CASRTQGTDSGNTIYF. The DNA for the CDR3 is TGTGCCAGCAGAACGCAAGGGACGGACTCTGGAAACACCATATATTTT. The genes are TRBV5-4 and TRBJ1-3; perhaps TRBD1 as D (5 bases). The germline V gene encodes CDR1 SGHNT and CDR2 YYREEE (reference sequence). V lost 5 bases and J lost 0, with 15 bases in between. The CDR3 is made up of 16 amino acids.

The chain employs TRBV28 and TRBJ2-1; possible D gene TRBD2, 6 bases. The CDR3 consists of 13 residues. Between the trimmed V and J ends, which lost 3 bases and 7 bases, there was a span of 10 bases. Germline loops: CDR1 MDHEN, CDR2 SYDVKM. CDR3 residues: CASSLAGGNEQFF. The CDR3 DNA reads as TGTGCCAGCAGTTTGGCCGGGGGAAATGAGCAGTTCTTC.

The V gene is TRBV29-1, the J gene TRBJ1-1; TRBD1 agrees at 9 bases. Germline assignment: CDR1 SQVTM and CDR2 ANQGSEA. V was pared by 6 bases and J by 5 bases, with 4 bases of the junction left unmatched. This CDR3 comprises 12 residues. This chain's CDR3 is CSVHRGLTEAFF. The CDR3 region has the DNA TGCAGCGTACACAGGGGGCTTACTGAAGCTTTCTTT.

In DNA form, the CDR3 reads TGCAGTGCTAGAAATGGAGAGAAGCAGTTCTTC. Its translation is CSARNGEKQFF. The J gene is TRBJ2-1, the V gene TRBV20-1; D remains ambiguous. Germline-derived CDR1 and CDR2 are DFQATT and SNEGSKA (reference sequence). Trimming stripped 2 bases from V and 11 bases from J, with 10 bases between. There are 11 residues in the CDR3.

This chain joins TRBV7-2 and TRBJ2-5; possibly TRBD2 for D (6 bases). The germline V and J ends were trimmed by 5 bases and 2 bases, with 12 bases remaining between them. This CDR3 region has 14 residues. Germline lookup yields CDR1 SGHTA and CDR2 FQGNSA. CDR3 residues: CASSLGTLQETQYF. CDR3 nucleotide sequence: TGTGCCAGCAGCCTAGGGACTCTTCAAGAGACCCAGTACTTC.

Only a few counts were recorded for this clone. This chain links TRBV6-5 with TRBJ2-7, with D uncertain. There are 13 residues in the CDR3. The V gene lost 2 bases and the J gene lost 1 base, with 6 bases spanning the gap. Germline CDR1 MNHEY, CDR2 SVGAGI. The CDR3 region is CASSYTASYEQYF. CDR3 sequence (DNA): TGTGCCAGCAGTTACACAGCATCCTACGAGCAGTACTTC.

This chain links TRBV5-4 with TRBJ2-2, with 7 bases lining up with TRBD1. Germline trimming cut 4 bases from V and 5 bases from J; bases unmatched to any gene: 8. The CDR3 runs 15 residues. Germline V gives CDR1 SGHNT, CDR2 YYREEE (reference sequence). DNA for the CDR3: TGTGCCAGCAGCATCGACAGGGTAAAGACCGGGGAGCTGTTTTTT. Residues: CASSIDRVKTGELFF.

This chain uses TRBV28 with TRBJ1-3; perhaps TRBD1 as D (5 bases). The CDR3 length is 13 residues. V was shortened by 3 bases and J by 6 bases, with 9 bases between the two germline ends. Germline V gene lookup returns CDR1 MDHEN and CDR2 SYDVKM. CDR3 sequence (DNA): TGTGCCAGCAGTTTGGGACCTGTAAACACCATATATTTT. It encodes CASSLGPVNTIYF.

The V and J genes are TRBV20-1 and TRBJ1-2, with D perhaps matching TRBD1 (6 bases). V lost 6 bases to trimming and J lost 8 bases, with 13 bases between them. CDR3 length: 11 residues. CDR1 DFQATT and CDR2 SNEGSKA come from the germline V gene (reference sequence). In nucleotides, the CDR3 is TGCAGTGCAGGAATTACAGGGGGCTACACCTTC. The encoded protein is CSAGITGGYTF.

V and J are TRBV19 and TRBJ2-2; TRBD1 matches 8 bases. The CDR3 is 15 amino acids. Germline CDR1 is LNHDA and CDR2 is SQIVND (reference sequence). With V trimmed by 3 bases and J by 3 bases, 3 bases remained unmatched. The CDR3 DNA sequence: TGTGCCAGTAGTATTCTGGACAGGGACACCGGGGAGCTGTTTTTT. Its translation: CASSILDRDTGELFF.

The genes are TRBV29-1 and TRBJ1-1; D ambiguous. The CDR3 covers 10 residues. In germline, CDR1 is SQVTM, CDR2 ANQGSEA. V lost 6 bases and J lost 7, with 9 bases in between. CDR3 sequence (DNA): TGCAGCGTCGCACAGATTGAAGCTTTCTTT. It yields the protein CSVAQIEAFF.

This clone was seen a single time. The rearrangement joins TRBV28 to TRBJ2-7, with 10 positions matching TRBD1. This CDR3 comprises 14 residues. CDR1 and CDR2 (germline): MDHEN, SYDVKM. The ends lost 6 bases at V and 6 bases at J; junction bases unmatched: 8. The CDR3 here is CASRQPGQGTEQYF. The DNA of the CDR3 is TGTGCCAGCAGACAACCGGGACAGGGGACCGAGCAGTACTTC.

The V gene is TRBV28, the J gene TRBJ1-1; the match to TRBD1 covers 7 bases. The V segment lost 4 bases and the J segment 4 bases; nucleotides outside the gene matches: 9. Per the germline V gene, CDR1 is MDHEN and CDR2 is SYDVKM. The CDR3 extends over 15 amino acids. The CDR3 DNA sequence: TGTGCCAGCAGTTCAGGGACAGCCTCGGGCACTGAAGCTTTCTTT. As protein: CASSSGTASGTEAFF.